The 15 T cell receptor beta chains reported below all come from one sample, sequenced in a study of identical twins. In TCRdb, the 5' RACE reads were re-called with MiXCR into one record per CDR3 protein. The repertoire has some 760,000 distinct CDR3 sequences, approximately 18% of them found once; the top ten carry 10% to 15%. These same data were also listed under a study on T cells expressing NK-cell markers.

Sequenced input: PBMCs. These receptors were obtained from a woman younger than 35 in good health.

The chain recombines TRBV13 with TRBJ2-5; 9 bases fit TRBD2. Germline trimming cut 7 bases from V and 3 bases from J; bases unmatched to any gene: 6. This CDR3 is built from 14 residues. CDR1 is PRHDT and CDR2 is FYEKMQ in the germline V gene (reference sequence). The CDR3 here is CASTGGRAEETQYF. The CDR3 bases are TGTGCCAGCACGGGCGGGAGGGCCGAAGAGACCCAGTACTTC.

This clonotype was detected a few times. The chain is built from TRBV15 and TRBJ1-5; D possibly corresponds to TRBD1 (5 bases). This CDR3 comprises 13 residues. The germline V gene has CDR1 LNHNV and CDR2 YYDKDF (reference sequence). V lost 0 bases, J lost 8 bases, and 8 bases lay in between. CDR3 region: CATSRDRVEPQHF. Written as DNA, the CDR3 is TGTGCCACCAGCAGAGACAGGGTTGAGCCCCAGCATTTT.

Ten or more counts support this clonotype. This chain joins TRBV20-1 and TRBJ1-2, with TRBD1 identical over 8 bases. CDR1 is DFQATT, CDR2 SNEGSKA, per germline (reference sequence). The CDR3 is 15 residues long. Trimming removed 6 bases from V and 5 bases from J; junction bases left unmatched: 14. CDR3: CSASDRGPGVYGYTF. DNA of the CDR3: TGCAGTGCCTCCGACAGGGGACCCGGGGTGTATGGCTACACCTTC.

This rearrangement joins TRBV27 to TRBJ2-7, with 10 bases that match TRBD1. Germline-derived CDR1 and CDR2 are MNHEY and SMNVEV (reference sequence). This CDR3 is built from 15 residues. After removal of 6 bases from V and 3 bases from J, the junction contained 8 bases not matched to a gene. CDR3 DNA: TGTGCCAGCAGGCCGGTCGGACAGGGGGTCTACGAGCAGTACTTC. Translation gives CASRPVGQGVYEQYF.

A few counts support this clonotype. The chain is built from TRBV6-2 or TRBV6-3 and TRBJ2-1; D is ambiguous. Germline lookup yields CDR1 MNHEY and CDR2 SVGEGT. V was pared by 2 bases and J by 6 bases, with 14 bases between. The CDR3 spans 15 residues. The CDR3 reads CASSYARTLRNEQFF. DNA for the CDR3: TGTGCCAGCAGTTACGCGCGGACGCTCCGCAATGAGCAGTTCTTC.

This clonotype was observed a handful of times. The rearrangement links TRBV12-3 or TRBV12-4 to TRBJ2-5, with D hard to call. This CDR3 has 11 amino acids. V was pared by 8 bases and J by 5 bases, with 9 bases between. The CDR3 DNA follows: TGTGCCAGCGGGATAAGGGAGACCCAGTACTTC. Amino acids: CASGIRETQYF.

The sample holds a few counts of this clonotype. J is TRBJ1-5 and V is TRBV7-9; a weak D match, TRBD1 (5 bases). CDR3 length equals 13 residues. The V and J ends lost 3 bases and 7 bases respectively, with 10 bases between them. Looked up from germline, CDR1 is SEHNR and CDR2 is FQNEAQ (reference sequence). This chain's CDR3 is CASSLGVEQPQHF. CDR3 bases: TGTGCCAGCAGCTTGGGGGTAGAGCAGCCCCAGCATTTT.

Written as DNA, the CDR3 is TGCGCCAGCAGCTTGGGAGACGCCTCCTACGAGCAGTACTTC. Translated: CASSLGDASYEQYF. The chain links TRBV5-1 to TRBJ2-7; D unresolved. Germline V CDR1 and CDR2: SGHRS, YFSETQ. This CDR3 contains 14 residues. The V end was cut by 0 bases, the J end by 0 bases, with 7 bases between.

This clonotype showed up just a few times. The J gene is TRBJ1-1, the V gene TRBV10-3; D is unresolved. V lost 4 bases to trimming and J lost 1 base, with 7 bases between them. The CDR3 runs 13 residues. CDR1 and CDR2 (germline): ENHRY, SYGVKD. The CDR3 is CAISVSANTEAFF. The CDR3 region has the DNA TGTGCCATCAGTGTGTCAGCGAACACTGAAGCTTTCTTT.

The chain combines TRBV3-1 with TRBJ1-2; tentatively, D is TRBD1 (5 bases). The CDR3 is 14 amino acids. From germline, CDR1 is LGHDT and CDR2 YNNKEL (reference sequence). The V gene lost 1 base and the J gene lost 8 bases, with 14 bases spanning the gap. The chain's CDR3 is CASSQAGREGGYTF. DNA for the CDR3: TGTGCCAGCAGCCAAGCTGGCAGGGAAGGGGGCTACACCTTC.

The V gene is TRBV5-1, the J gene TRBJ2-7, with D maybe TRBD1 (6 bases). CDR1 SGHRS and CDR2 YFSETQ come from the germline V gene. The V end lost 1 base, the J end lost 0 bases, and 11 bases lay between the germline ends. The CDR3 contains 15 residues. CDR3 coding DNA: TGCGCCAGCAGCTTGAGGGACAACTTCTCCTACGAGCAGTACTTC. Its protein product is CASSLRDNFSYEQYF.

This clonotype was seen many times. This chain joins TRBV15 and TRBJ2-1; D might be TRBD1 (6 bases). Trimming cost V 6 bases and J 6 bases, with 12 bases left between them. The CDR3 has 13 amino acids. Germline lookup yields CDR1 LNHNV and CDR2 YYDKDF (reference sequence). The CDR3: CATRVDRPNEQFF. The CDR3 DNA reads TGTGCCACCAGGGTCGACAGGCCCAATGAGCAGTTCTTC.

This clonotype was counted only a few times. The chain employs TRBV4-3 and TRBJ2-1; D uncertain. Between the trimmed V and J ends, which lost 4 bases and 2 bases, there was a span of 12 bases. The CDR3 consists of 15 residues. Germline V gives CDR1 LGHNA, CDR2 YSLEER. In nucleotides, the CDR3 is TGCGCCAGCAGCCCGGGCATCGGCCCCTACAATGAGCAGTTCTTC. Its protein is CASSPGIGPYNEQFF.

This clonotype has ten or more counts. This sequence joins TRBV29-1 and TRBJ2-2; TRBD1 aligns across 8 bases. With V trimmed by 4 bases and J by 5 bases, 9 bases remained unmatched. The CDR3 has 15 residues. Germline V gene lookup returns CDR1 SQVTM and CDR2 ANQGSEA. The CDR3 protein is CSVVGGDRGTGELFF. The CDR3 bases are TGCAGCGTTGTAGGCGGTGACAGGGGTACCGGGGAGCTGTTTTTT.

At least ten counts were recorded for this clonotype. The rearrangement links TRBV12-3 or TRBV12-4 to TRBJ1-2; D uncertain. V lost 4 bases and J 5 bases, leaving 17 bases between the germline ends. This CDR3 is built from 15 residues. The CDR3 DNA is TGTGCCAGCAGTTCCCGGGCTATAGTCGGGTATGGCTACACCTTC. As protein: CASSSRAIVGYGYTF.